A selection of T cell receptor beta chains follows, all from one sample in a study of a mutant IDH1 vaccine in newly diagnosed glioma. Measured with immunoSEQ multiplex PCR; TCRdb has only the in-frame clones, and not every one. Here the sample spans over 80,000 clones, about 90% being singletons. Sequences were derived from PBMCs, sampled from a glioma patient treated with radiotherapy, temozolomide or both. The origin of the receptors is a woman aged 45-60 years with glioma. Both conserved end residues are part of each CDR3. The D gene is left open where the match is weak. Clone size is stated in some rows and not others, as once, few, many or a class when expanded.

v_gene: TRBV9
d_gene: TRBD2
abundance: NA
j_gene: TRBJ2-1
CDR3aa: CASSVLAGGPYNEQFF
CDR3nt: TGTGCCAGCAGCGTATTAGCGGGAGGGCCCTACAATGAGCAGTTCTTC

v_gene: TRBV5-1
d_gene: NA
abundance: NA
j_gene: TRBJ2-2
CDR3aa: CASSFQGTGTGELFF
CDR3nt: TGCGCCAGCAGCTTTCAGGGCACGGGGACCGGGGAGCTGTTTTTT

v_gene: TRBV9
d_gene: NA
abundance: few
j_gene: TRBJ2-5
CDR3aa: CASSVEGRETQYF
CDR3nt: TGTGCCAGCAGCGTAGAGGGGAGGGAGACCCAGTACTTC

v_gene: TRBV9
d_gene: NA
abundance: NA
j_gene: TRBJ2-1
CDR3aa: CASSTTSNANSYNEQFF
CDR3nt: TGTGCCAGCAGCACTACCTCGAATGCAAACTCCTACAATGAGCAGTTCTTC

v_gene: TRBV5-1
d_gene: NA
abundance: NA
j_gene: TRBJ1-3
CDR3aa: CASREVVGGNTIYF
CDR3nt: TGCGCCAGCAGAGAAGTGGTGGGTGGAAACACCATATATTTT

v_gene: TRBV18
d_gene: TRBD2
abundance: NA
j_gene: TRBJ2-7
CDR3aa: CASSSGRDNEQYF
CDR3nt: TGTGCCAGCTCTAGCGGGAGGGACAACGAGCAGTACTTC

v_gene: TRBV19
d_gene: TRBD1
abundance: once
j_gene: TRBJ2-1
CDR3aa: CASSPLGTDYNEQFF
CDR3nt: TGTGCCAGTAGTCCCCTGGGGACAGATTACAATGAGCAGTTCTTC

v_gene: TRBV7-8
d_gene: NA
abundance: NA
j_gene: TRBJ1-5
CDR3aa: CASSLEGGVLQPQHF
CDR3nt: TGTGCCAGCAGCTTAGAGGGGGGGGTCCTTCAGCCCCAGCATTTT

v_gene: TRBV5-8
d_gene: NA
abundance: NA
j_gene: TRBJ1-1
CDR3aa: CASSHGPSEAFF
CDR3nt: TGTGCCAGCAGCCATGGCCCTTCTGAAGCTTTCTTT

v_gene: TRBV7-9
d_gene: NA
abundance: NA
j_gene: TRBJ1-3
CDR3aa: CASSFADSHSGNTIYF
CDR3nt: TGTGCCAGCAGCTTTGCGGACTCCCACTCTGGAAACACCATATATTTT

v_gene: TRBV6-5
d_gene: TRBD1
abundance: NA
j_gene: TRBJ2-1
CDR3aa: CASSWDRDRGDNEQFF
CDR3nt: TGTGCCAGCAGTTGGGACCGGGACAGGGGGGACAATGAGCAGTTCTTC

v_gene: TRBV7-2
d_gene: NA
abundance: NA
j_gene: TRBJ2-7
CDR3aa: CASSLLGVGLGYEQYF
CDR3nt: TGTGCCAGCAGCTTATTAGGTGTTGGGCTGGGCTACGAGCAGTACTTC

v_gene: TRBV19
d_gene: NA
abundance: once
j_gene: TRBJ1-3
CDR3aa: CASSIPGQSQAESGNTIYF
CDR3nt: TGTGCCAGTAGTATCCCAGGACAGTCCCAAGCTGAATCTGGAAACACCATATATTTT

v_gene: TRBV7-3
d_gene: NA
abundance: NA
j_gene: TRBJ2-3
CDR3aa: CASSIPGTPKATDTQYF
CDR3nt: TGTGCCAGCAGCATACCCGGGACTCCTAAGGCGACAGATACGCAGTATTTT

v_gene: TRBV5-6
d_gene: TRBD2
abundance: few
j_gene: TRBJ2-1
CDR3aa: CASSMGLAYNEQFF
CDR3nt: TGTGCCAGCAGCATGGGACTAGCTTACAATGAGCAGTTCTTC

v_gene: TRBV25-1
d_gene: TRBD2
abundance: NA
j_gene: TRBJ2-1
CDR3aa: CASSEGGNGRAWINEQFF
CDR3nt: TGTGCCAGCAGTGAAGGGGGTAACGGGAGGGCCTGGATTAATGAGCAGTTCTTC

v_gene: TRBV29-1
d_gene: NA
abundance: NA
j_gene: TRBJ1-2
CDR3aa: CSSWQEPYGYTF
CDR3nt: TGCAGCTCCTGGCAGGAACCCTATGGCTACACCTTC

v_gene: TRBV5-1
d_gene: TRBD1
abundance: NA
j_gene: TRBJ1-4
CDR3aa: CASSSSGGWGEKLFF
CDR3nt: TGCGCCAGCAGCTCTTCAGGGGGCTGGGGGGAAAAACTGTTTTTT

v_gene: TRBV21-1
d_gene: NA
abundance: NA
j_gene: TRBJ2-1
CDR3aa: CASSKGPPSYNEQFF
CDR3nt: TGTGCCAGCAGCAAAGGGCCACCTTCCTACAATGAGCAGTTCTTC

v_gene: TRBV11-2
d_gene: TRBD1
abundance: NA
j_gene: TRBJ2-5
CDR3aa: CASSTRQGSETQYF
CDR3nt: TGTGCCAGCAGCACTCGACAGGGATCGGAGACCCAGTACTTC

v_gene: TRBV5-1
d_gene: TRBD1
abundance: NA
j_gene: TRBJ1-6
CDR3aa: CASSLEGQGSSPLHF
CDR3nt: TGCGCCAGCAGCTTGGAGGGACAGGGGTCTTCACCCCTCCACTTT

v_gene: TRBV30
d_gene: NA
abundance: NA
j_gene: TRBJ1-2
CDR3aa: CAWSPDSLYGYTF
CDR3nt: TGTGCCTGGAGTCCCGACAGCCTCTATGGCTACACCTTC

v_gene: TRBV2
d_gene: NA
abundance: NA
j_gene: TRBJ1-5
CDR3aa: CASSEDREGSNQPQHF
CDR3nt: TGTGCCAGCAGTGAAGACAGGGAAGGGAGCAATCAGCCCCAGCATTTT

v_gene: TRBV9
d_gene: TRBD2
abundance: NA
j_gene: TRBJ2-1
CDR3aa: CASSTPSGPYNEQFF
CDR3nt: TGTGCCAGCAGCACCCCTAGCGGCCCCTACAATGAGCAGTTCTTC

v_gene: TRBV4-1
d_gene: TRBD2
abundance: NA
j_gene: TRBJ2-1
CDR3aa: CASSQDLAATDEQFF
CDR3nt: TGCGCCAGCAGCCAAGATCTAGCGGCTACGGATGAGCAGTTCTTC

v_gene: TRBV18
d_gene: NA
abundance: NA
j_gene: TRBJ1-5
CDR3aa: CASSPGGAGPQHF
CDR3nt: TGTGCCAGCTCTCCGGGGGGGGCTGGGCCCCAGCATTTT

v_gene: TRBV5-1
d_gene: NA
abundance: NA
j_gene: TRBJ2-1
CDR3aa: CASSLDGLSYNEQFF
CDR3nt: TGCGCCAGCAGCTTGGATGGCTTATCCTACAATGAGCAGTTCTTC

v_gene: TRBV5-1
d_gene: TRBD1
abundance: NA
j_gene: TRBJ1-6
CDR3aa: CASSSGQGNSPLHF
CDR3nt: TGCGCCAGCAGCTCTGGACAGGGCAATTCACCCCTCCACTTT

v_gene: TRBV10-2
d_gene: TRBD2
abundance: once
j_gene: TRBJ2-7
CDR3aa: CASSTGGYEQYF
CDR3nt: TGCGCCAGCAGTACGGGAGGCTACGAGCAGTACTTC

v_gene: TRBV5-1
d_gene: TRBD1
abundance: NA
j_gene: TRBJ1-4
CDR3aa: CASSLMGQGDEKLFF
CDR3nt: TGCGCCAGCAGCTTGATGGGACAGGGGGATGAAAAACTGTTTTTT

v_gene: TRBV5-6
d_gene: TRBD2
abundance: few
j_gene: TRBJ2-7
CDR3aa: CASSRPGGSYEQYF
CDR3nt: TGTGCCAGCAGCCGCCCGGGGGGCTCCTACGAGCAGTACTTC

v_gene: TRBV27
d_gene: NA
abundance: NA
j_gene: TRBJ1-5
CDR3aa: CASSPRTYLGSQPQHF
CDR3nt: TGTGCCAGCAGTCCCCGGACATACCTTGGAAGTCAGCCCCAGCATTTT

v_gene: TRBV28
d_gene: NA
abundance: NA
j_gene: TRBJ1-5
CDR3aa: CASSYGGNQPQHF
CDR3nt: TGTGCCAGCAGTTATGGGGGTAATCAGCCCCAGCATTTT

v_gene: TRBV28
d_gene: TRBD1
abundance: NA
j_gene: TRBJ2-7
CDR3aa: CASSSRQGSRGEEQYF
CDR3nt: TGTGCCAGCAGTTCCCGACAGGGTTCACGAGGAGAGGAGCAGTACTTC

v_gene: TRBV9
d_gene: NA
abundance: NA
j_gene: TRBJ2-5
CDR3aa: CASSTPGLLPTQYF
CDR3nt: TGTGCCAGCAGCACTCCGGGACTCCTTCCGACCCAGTACTTC

v_gene: TRBV28
d_gene: NA
abundance: NA
j_gene: TRBJ1-5
CDR3aa: CASSIKLSNQPQHF
CDR3nt: TGTGCCAGCAGTATTAAATTGAGCAATCAGCCCCAGCATTTT

v_gene: TRBV5-1
d_gene: NA
abundance: NA
j_gene: TRBJ1-1
CDR3aa: CASSLGGGLNTEAFF
CDR3nt: TGCGCCAGCAGCTTGGGAGGGGGGCTGAACACTGAAGCTTTCTTT

v_gene: TRBV7-9
d_gene: NA
abundance: once
j_gene: TRBJ1-6
CDR3aa: CASSSPGSHGSPLHF
CDR3nt: TGTGCCAGCAGCTCCCCGGGTTCCCACGGGTCACCCCTCCACTTT

v_gene: TRBV15
d_gene: TRBD2
abundance: NA
j_gene: TRBJ2-1
CDR3aa: CATSRVASGRNEQFF
CDR3nt: TGTGCCACCAGCAGAGTGGCTAGCGGGAGGAATGAGCAGTTCTTC

v_gene: TRBV5-1
d_gene: NA
abundance: once
j_gene: TRBJ2-5
CDR3aa: CASSLEGQGQETQYF
CDR3nt: TGCGCCAGCAGCTTGGAGGGCCAAGGTCAAGAGACCCAGTACTTC

v_gene: TRBV6-5
d_gene: TRBD1
abundance: NA
j_gene: TRBJ2-7
CDR3aa: CASSYSWTGTYEQYF
CDR3nt: TGTGCCAGCAGTTACTCCTGGACAGGCACCTACGAGCAGTACTTC

v_gene: TRBV23-1
d_gene: NA
abundance: NA
j_gene: TRBJ2-2
CDR3aa: CANPGADDHTGELFF
CDR3nt: TGCGCTAATCCTGGGGCGGATGATCACACCGGGGAGCTGTTTTTT

v_gene: TRBV4-1
d_gene: TRBD1
abundance: NA
j_gene: TRBJ2-2
CDR3aa: CASSPGTGRGTGELFF
CDR3nt: TGCGCCAGCAGCCCCGGGACAGGGAGAGGCACCGGGGAGCTGTTTTTT

v_gene: TRBV30
d_gene: TRBD1
abundance: NA
j_gene: TRBJ1-2
CDR3aa: CAWSDEGAHGYTF
CDR3nt: TGTGCCTGGAGTGATGAGGGGGCCCATGGCTACACCTTC

v_gene: TRBV30
d_gene: TRBD2
abundance: NA
j_gene: TRBJ2-1
CDR3aa: CAGQAGGVGNEQFF
CDR3nt: TGTGCCGGACAAGCGGGAGGTGTGGGCAATGAGCAGTTCTTC